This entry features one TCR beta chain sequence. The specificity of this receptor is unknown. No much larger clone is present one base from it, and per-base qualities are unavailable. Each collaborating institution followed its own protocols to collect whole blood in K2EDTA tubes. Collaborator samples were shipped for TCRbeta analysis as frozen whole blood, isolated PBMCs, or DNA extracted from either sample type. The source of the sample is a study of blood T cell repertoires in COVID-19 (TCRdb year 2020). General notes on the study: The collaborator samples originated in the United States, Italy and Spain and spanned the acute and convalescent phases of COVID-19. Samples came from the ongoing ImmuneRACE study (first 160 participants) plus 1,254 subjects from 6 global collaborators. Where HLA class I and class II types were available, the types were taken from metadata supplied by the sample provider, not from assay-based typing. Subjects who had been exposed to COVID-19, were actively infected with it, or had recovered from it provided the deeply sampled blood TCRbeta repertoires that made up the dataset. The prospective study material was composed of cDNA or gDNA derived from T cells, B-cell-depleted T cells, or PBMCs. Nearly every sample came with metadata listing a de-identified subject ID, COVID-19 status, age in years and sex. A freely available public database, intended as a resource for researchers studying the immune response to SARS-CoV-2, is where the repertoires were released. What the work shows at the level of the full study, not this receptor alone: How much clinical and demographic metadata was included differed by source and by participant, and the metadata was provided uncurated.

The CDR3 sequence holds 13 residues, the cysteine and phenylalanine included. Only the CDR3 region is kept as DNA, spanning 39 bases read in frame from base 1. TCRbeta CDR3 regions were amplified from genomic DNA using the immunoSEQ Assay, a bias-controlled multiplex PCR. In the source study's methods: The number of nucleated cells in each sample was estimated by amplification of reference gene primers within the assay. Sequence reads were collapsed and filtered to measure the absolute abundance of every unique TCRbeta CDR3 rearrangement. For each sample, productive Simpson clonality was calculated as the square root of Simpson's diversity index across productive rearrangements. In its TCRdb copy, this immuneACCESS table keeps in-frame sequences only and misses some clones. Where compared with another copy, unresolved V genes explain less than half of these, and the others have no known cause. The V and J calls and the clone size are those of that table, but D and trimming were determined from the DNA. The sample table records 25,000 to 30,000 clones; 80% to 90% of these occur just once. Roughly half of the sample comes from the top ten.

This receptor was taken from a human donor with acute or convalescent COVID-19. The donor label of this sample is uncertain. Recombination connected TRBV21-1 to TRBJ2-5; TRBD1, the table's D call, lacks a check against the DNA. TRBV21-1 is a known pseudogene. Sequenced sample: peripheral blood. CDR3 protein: CAGDLDSQETQYF. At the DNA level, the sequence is TGTGCCGGGGATTTGGACAGCCAAGAGACCCAGTACTTC.